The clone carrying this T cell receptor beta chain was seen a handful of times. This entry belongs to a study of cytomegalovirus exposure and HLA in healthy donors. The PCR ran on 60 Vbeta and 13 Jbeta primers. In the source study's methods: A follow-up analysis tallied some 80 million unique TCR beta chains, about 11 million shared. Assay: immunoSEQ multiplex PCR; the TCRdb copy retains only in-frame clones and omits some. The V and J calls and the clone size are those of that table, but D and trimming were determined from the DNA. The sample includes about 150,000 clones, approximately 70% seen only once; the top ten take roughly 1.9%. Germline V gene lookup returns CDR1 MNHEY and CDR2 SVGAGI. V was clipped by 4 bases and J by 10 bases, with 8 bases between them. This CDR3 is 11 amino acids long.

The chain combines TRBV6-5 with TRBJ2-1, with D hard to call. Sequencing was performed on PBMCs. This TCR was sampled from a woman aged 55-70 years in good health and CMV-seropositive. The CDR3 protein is CASSSPREQFF. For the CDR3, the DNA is TGTGCCAGCAGTTCCCCTCGGGAGCAGTTCTTC.